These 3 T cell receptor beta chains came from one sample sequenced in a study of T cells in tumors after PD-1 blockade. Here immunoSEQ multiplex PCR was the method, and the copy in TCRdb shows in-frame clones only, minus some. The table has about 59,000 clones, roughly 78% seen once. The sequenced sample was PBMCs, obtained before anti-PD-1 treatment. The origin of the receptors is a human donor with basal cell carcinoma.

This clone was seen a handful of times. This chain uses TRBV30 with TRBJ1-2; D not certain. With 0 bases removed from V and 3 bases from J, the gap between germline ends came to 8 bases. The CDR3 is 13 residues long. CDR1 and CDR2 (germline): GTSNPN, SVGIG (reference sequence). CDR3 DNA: TGTGCCTGGAGTGTCAGGAGGGACTATGGCTACACCTTC. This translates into CAWSVRRDYGYTF.

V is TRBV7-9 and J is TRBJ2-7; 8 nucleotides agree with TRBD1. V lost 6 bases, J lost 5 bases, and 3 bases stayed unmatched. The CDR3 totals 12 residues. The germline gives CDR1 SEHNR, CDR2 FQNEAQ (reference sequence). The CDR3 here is CASSSQGDEQYF. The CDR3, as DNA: TGTGCCAGCAGTTCACAGGGGGACGAGCAGTACTTC.

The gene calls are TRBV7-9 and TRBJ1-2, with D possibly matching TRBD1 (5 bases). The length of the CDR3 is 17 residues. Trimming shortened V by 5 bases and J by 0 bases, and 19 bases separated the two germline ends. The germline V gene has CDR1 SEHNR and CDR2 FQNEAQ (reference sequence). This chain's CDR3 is CASSPRTGRESNYGYTF. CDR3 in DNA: TGTGCCAGCAGCCCCCGAACAGGAAGGGAATCTAACTATGGCTACACCTTC.